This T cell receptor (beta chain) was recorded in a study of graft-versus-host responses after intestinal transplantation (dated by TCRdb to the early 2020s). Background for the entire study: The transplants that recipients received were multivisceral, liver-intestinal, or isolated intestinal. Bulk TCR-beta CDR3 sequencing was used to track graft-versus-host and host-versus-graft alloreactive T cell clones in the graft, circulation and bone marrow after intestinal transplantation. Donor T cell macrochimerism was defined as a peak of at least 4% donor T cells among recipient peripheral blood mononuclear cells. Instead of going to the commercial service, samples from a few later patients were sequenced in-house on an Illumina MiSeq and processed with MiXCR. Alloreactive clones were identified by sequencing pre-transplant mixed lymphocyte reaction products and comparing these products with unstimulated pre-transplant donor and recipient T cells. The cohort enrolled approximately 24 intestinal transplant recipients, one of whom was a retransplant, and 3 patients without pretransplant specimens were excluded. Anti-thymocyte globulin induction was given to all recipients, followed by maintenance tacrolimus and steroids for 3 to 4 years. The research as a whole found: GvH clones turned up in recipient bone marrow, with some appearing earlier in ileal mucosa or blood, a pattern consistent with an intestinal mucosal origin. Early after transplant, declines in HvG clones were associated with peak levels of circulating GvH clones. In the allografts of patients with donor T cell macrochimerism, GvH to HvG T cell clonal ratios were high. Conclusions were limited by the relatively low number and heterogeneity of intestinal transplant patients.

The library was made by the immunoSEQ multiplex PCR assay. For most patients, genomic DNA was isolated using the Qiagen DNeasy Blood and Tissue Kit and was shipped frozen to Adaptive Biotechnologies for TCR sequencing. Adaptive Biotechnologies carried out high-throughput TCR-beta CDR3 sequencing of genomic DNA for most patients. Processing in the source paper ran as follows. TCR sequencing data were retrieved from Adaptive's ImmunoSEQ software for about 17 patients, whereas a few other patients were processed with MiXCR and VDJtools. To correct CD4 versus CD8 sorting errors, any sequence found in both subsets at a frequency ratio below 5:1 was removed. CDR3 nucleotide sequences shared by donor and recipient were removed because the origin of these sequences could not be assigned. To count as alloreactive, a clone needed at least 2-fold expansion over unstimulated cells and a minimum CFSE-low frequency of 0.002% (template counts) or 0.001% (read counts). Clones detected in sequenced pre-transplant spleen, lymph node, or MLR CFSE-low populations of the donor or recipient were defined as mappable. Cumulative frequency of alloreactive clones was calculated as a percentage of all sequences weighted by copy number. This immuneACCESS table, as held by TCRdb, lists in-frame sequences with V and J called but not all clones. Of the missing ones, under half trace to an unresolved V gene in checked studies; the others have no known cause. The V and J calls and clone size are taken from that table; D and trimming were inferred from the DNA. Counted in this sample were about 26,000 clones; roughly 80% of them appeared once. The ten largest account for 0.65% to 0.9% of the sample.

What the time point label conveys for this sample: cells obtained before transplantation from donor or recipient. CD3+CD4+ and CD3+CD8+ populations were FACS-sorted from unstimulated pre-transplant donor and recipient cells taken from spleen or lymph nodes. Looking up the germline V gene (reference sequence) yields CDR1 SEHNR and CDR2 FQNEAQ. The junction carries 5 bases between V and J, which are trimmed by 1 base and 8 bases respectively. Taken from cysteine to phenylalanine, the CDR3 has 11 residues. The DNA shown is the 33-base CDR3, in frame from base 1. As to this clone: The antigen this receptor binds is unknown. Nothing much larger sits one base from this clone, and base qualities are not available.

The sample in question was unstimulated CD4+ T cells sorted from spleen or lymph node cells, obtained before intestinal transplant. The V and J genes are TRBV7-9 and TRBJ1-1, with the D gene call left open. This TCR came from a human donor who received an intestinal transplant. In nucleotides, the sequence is TGTGCCAGCAGCTTAGGGCGGGAAGCTTTCTTT. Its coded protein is CASSLGREAFF.